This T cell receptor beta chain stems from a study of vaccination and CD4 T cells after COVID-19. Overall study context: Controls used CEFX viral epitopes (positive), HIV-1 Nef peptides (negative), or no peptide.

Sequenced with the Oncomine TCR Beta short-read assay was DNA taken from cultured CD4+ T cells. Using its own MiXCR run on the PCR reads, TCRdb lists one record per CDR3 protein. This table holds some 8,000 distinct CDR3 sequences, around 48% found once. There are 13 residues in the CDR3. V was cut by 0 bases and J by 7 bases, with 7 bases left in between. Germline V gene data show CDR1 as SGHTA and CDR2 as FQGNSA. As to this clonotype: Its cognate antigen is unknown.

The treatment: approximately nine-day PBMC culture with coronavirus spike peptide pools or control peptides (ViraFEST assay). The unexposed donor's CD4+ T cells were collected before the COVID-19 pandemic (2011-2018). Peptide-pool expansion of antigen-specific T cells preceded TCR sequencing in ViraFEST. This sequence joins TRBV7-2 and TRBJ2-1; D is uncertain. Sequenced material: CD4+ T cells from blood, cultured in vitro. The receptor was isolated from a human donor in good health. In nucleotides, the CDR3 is TGTGCCAGCAGCTTAGCGCAGGCAAATGAGCAGTTCTTC. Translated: CASSLAQANEQFF.